A selection of T cell receptor beta chains follows, all from one sample in a study of human versus mouse CDR3 diversity and MHC coevolution. TCRdb keeps only in-frame clones here, not all; method: immunoSEQ multiplex PCR. This sample has about 73,000 clones, with around 93% found just once. The material sequenced was naive CD4+ T cells from blood. The receptor set was obtained from a person between 25 and 69 years old in good health. Each CDR3 is given with its conserved first and last residue. Fields, in order: J gene, clone size, V gene, D gene, CDR3 protein, CDR3 DNA. A D gene is named only where the DNA matches it firmly. The listing skips clone size in some rows; elsewhere it reads once, few, many or a size class.

J gene: TRBJ2-1; clone size: -; V gene: TRBV18; D gene: TRBD2; CDR3 protein: CASSPPASGKYNEQFF; CDR3 DNA: TGTGCCAGCTCACCACCGGCTAGCGGGAAATACAATGAGCAGTTCTTC
J gene: TRBJ2-3; clone size: -; V gene: TRBV27; D gene: -; CDR3 protein: CASSTKRASTDTQYF; CDR3 DNA: TGTGCCAGCAGTACAAAGCGGGCTTCCACAGATACGCAGTATTTT
J gene: TRBJ2-7; clone size: -; V gene: TRBV10-3; D gene: -; CDR3 protein: CAIRVAYEQYF; CDR3 DNA: TGTGCCATCCGAGTAGCCTACGAGCAGTACTTC
J gene: TRBJ2-7; clone size: -; V gene: TRBV11-3; D gene: -; CDR3 protein: CASSLSSGLVGEQYF; CDR3 DNA: TGTGCCAGCAGCTTATCTTCGGGGTTAGTAGGCGAGCAGTACTTC
J gene: TRBJ2-7; clone size: -; V gene: TRBV5-4; D gene: TRBD1; CDR3 protein: CASSLEAGGPSYEQYF; CDR3 DNA: TGTGCCAGCAGCTTGGAGGCAGGGGGCCCCTCCTACGAGCAGTACTTC
J gene: TRBJ1-4; clone size: -; V gene: TRBV2; D gene: TRBD1; CDR3 protein: CASSFPGTGVGKDEKLFF; CDR3 DNA: TGTGCCAGCAGTTTCCCCGGGACAGGGGTTGGCAAGGATGAAAAACTGTTTTTT
J gene: TRBJ2-7; clone size: -; V gene: TRBV30; D gene: -; CDR3 protein: CAWSVLRREPYEQYF; CDR3 DNA: TGTGCCTGGAGTGTACTTAGAAGGGAGCCCTACGAGCAGTACTTC
J gene: TRBJ2-5; clone size: -; V gene: TRBV5-1; D gene: -; CDR3 protein: CASSLLSGIPMSETQYF; CDR3 DNA: TGCGCCAGCAGCTTGCTTTCGGGAATACCAATGTCAGAGACCCAGTACTTC
J gene: TRBJ2-1; clone size: -; V gene: TRBV5-1; D gene: TRBD2; CDR3 protein: CASSLSGTSGTYNEQFF; CDR3 DNA: TGCGCCAGCAGCCTGTCCGGGACTAGCGGAACCTACAATGAGCAGTTCTTC
J gene: TRBJ1-1; clone size: -; V gene: TRBV13; D gene: TRBD1; CDR3 protein: CASSPRDRQTAFF; CDR3 DNA: TGTGCCAGCAGCCCGCGGGACAGACAGACAGCTTTCTTT
J gene: TRBJ1-1; clone size: -; V gene: TRBV5-1; D gene: TRBD1; CDR3 protein: CASSWAGTGFDTEAFF; CDR3 DNA: TGCGCCAGCAGCTGGGCCGGGACAGGGTTCGACACTGAAGCTTTCTTT
J gene: TRBJ2-2; clone size: -; V gene: TRBV6-5; D gene: TRBD1; CDR3 protein: CASSRTGGGIGELFF; CDR3 DNA: TGTGCCAGCAGTCGGACAGGGGGCGGAATCGGGGAGCTGTTTTTT
J gene: TRBJ2-3; clone size: -; V gene: TRBV18; D gene: -; CDR3 protein: CASSPPVAGGTDTQYF; CDR3 DNA: TGTGCCAGCTCACCACCGGTCGCAGGGGGCACAGATACGCAGTATTTT
J gene: TRBJ1-3; clone size: -; V gene: TRBV9; D gene: TRBD1; CDR3 protein: CASSGETGLIGNTIYF; CDR3 DNA: TGTGCCAGCAGCGGAGAGACAGGGTTAATCGGAAACACCATATATTTT
J gene: TRBJ2-5; clone size: once; V gene: TRBV15; D gene: TRBD2; CDR3 protein: CATSRDVVAGGGTQYF; CDR3 DNA: TGTGCCACCAGCAGAGATGTTGTCGCGGGGGGAGGGACCCAGTACTTC
J gene: TRBJ2-1; clone size: -; V gene: TRBV7-3; D gene: TRBD2; CDR3 protein: CASSQGLGEQFF; CDR3 DNA: TGTGCCAGCAGCCAGGGACTAGGTGAGCAGTTCTTC
J gene: TRBJ1-2; clone size: -; V gene: TRBV27; D gene: TRBD1; CDR3 protein: CASSLRTGANYGYTF; CDR3 DNA: TGTGCCAGCAGTCTCCGGACAGGGGCTAACTATGGCTACACCTTC
J gene: TRBJ2-5; clone size: -; V gene: TRBV15; D gene: TRBD1; CDR3 protein: CATSRGDRDQETQYF; CDR3 DNA: TGTGCCACCAGCAGAGGAGACAGGGATCAAGAGACCCAGTACTTC
J gene: TRBJ2-3; clone size: once; V gene: TRBV5-4; D gene: TRBD2; CDR3 protein: CASSSSGGTLSTDTQYF; CDR3 DNA: TGTGCCAGCAGCTCTAGCGGGGGGACACTGAGCACAGATACGCAGTATTTT
J gene: TRBJ2-5; clone size: -; V gene: TRBV7-2; D gene: -; CDR3 protein: CASSFEGAQETQYF; CDR3 DNA: TGTGCCAGCAGCTTCGAGGGAGCTCAAGAGACCCAGTACTTC
J gene: TRBJ2-7; clone size: -; V gene: TRBV27; D gene: TRBD1; CDR3 protein: CASSPRTGGPPREQYF; CDR3 DNA: TGTGCCAGCAGTCCACGAACAGGGGGCCCTCCTCGCGAGCAGTACTTC
J gene: TRBJ1-6; clone size: -; V gene: TRBV7-2; D gene: -; CDR3 protein: CASSGGSSYNSPLHF; CDR3 DNA: TGTGCCAGCAGCGGAGGTAGCTCCTATAATTCACCCCTCCACTTT
J gene: TRBJ1-3; clone size: -; V gene: TRBV6-1; D gene: -; CDR3 protein: CASSEQGTRNTIYF; CDR3 DNA: TGTGCCAGCAGTGAACAAGGGACAAGGAACACCATATATTTT
J gene: TRBJ1-4; clone size: -; V gene: TRBV27; D gene: TRBD1; CDR3 protein: CASSGVKTGARNEKLFF; CDR3 DNA: TGTGCCAGCAGTGGGGTTAAAACAGGGGCGAGGAATGAAAAACTGTTTTTT
J gene: TRBJ2-1; clone size: few; V gene: TRBV7-9; D gene: TRBD2; CDR3 protein: CASSLGLAGGHEQFF; CDR3 DNA: TGTGCCAGCAGCTTAGGACTAGCGGGGGGCCATGAGCAGTTCTTC
J gene: TRBJ2-3; clone size: -; V gene: TRBV11-2; D gene: -; CDR3 protein: CASRSTSTDTQYF; CDR3 DNA: TGTGCCAGCAGGTCAACTAGCACAGATACGCAGTATTTT
J gene: TRBJ2-7; clone size: -; V gene: TRBV12-5; D gene: -; CDR3 protein: CASGQLGLHYEQYF; CDR3 DNA: TGTGCTAGTGGTCAACTCGGACTACACTACGAGCAGTACTTC
J gene: TRBJ2-2; clone size: -; V gene: TRBV7-6; D gene: TRBD2; CDR3 protein: CASSPLAGVNTGELFF; CDR3 DNA: TGTGCCAGCAGTCCACTAGCGGGGGTGAACACCGGGGAGCTGTTTTTT
J gene: TRBJ2-3; clone size: -; V gene: TRBV4-1; D gene: -; CDR3 protein: CASSQQGPSGRADTQYF; CDR3 DNA: TGCGCCAGCAGCCAGCAGGGGCCAAGTGGTAGGGCAGATACGCAGTATTTT
J gene: TRBJ2-7; clone size: -; V gene: TRBV28; D gene: TRBD2; CDR3 protein: CASSLYGLAGGYEQYF; CDR3 DNA: TGTGCCAGCAGTTTATATGGACTAGCGGGGGGATACGAGCAGTACTTC
J gene: TRBJ1-5; clone size: -; V gene: TRBV6-1; D gene: -; CDR3 protein: CASSDQQGMGQPQHF; CDR3 DNA: TGTGCCAGCAGTGATCAACAGGGAATGGGTCAGCCCCAGCATTTT